The 11 T cell receptor beta chains given below trace back to one sample, sequenced in a study of early T cells in non-severe SARS-CoV-2 infection. TCRdb analysed the 5' RACE reads with MiXCR anew, one entry per CDR3 protein. This table has nearly 60,000 distinct CDR3 sequences, about 13% appearing once. Sequences were obtained from whole blood. Receptor source: an adult who was a healthcare worker with PCR-confirmed SARS-CoV-2 infection or an uninfected control (not recorded which).

This chain links TRBV21-1 with TRBJ2-1; the tabulated D call, TRBD1, remains unverified against the DNA. TRBV21-1 is assigned pseudogene status. CDR3 length: 16 amino acids. The CDR3 reads CASSKAASGSGGEQFF. DNA of the CDR3: TGTGCCAGCAGCAAAGCGGCTAGCGGGTCAGGGGGTGAGCAGTTCTTC.

The chain carries TRBV19 and TRBJ1-2, with TRBD1 matching 8 bases. The CDR3 has 14 amino acids. With V trimmed by 3 bases and J by 8 bases, 8 bases remained unmatched. Germline V gene lookup returns CDR1 LNHDA and CDR2 SQIVND (reference sequence). CDR3 in DNA: TGTGCCAGTAGTATCTCCGGACAGGGAGGCGGCTACACCTTC. Translation: CASSISGQGGGYTF.

This clonotype was recorded many times. J is TRBJ2-6 and V is TRBV24-1; D remains unclear. The CDR3 runs to 18 residues. CDR1 is KGHDR and CDR2 is SFDVKD in the germline V gene. V lost 2 bases and J lost 0, with 13 bases in between. The CDR3 DNA sequence: TGTGCCACCAGTGATTCTGTCAGTGACCCCTCTGGGGCCAACGTCCTGACTTTC. Its translation is CATSDSVSDPSGANVLTF.

The chain couples TRBV5-1 to TRBJ2-7; 7 bases map to TRBD1. Germline CDR1 and CDR2: SGHRS and YFSETQ. The V and J ends lost 0 bases and 0 bases, in that order; junction bases with no gene match: 18. This CDR3 region has 20 residues. The CDR3 spells CASSLDGGTGAGESSYEQYF. CDR3 DNA: TGCGCCAGCAGCTTGGACGGAGGAACAGGGGCAGGGGAAAGCTCCTACGAGCAGTACTTC. The entire variable domain, with the rest obtained from reference TRBV5-1 and TRBJ2-7, is as follows: KAGVTQTPRYLIKTRGQQVTLSCSPISGHRSVSWYQQTPGQGLQFLFEYFSETQRNKGNFPGRFSGRQFSNSRSEMNVSTLELGDSALYLCASSLDGGTGAGESSYEQYFGPGTRLTVT.

The V and J genes are TRBV12-3 or TRBV12-4 and TRBJ1-1; 8 nucleotides match TRBD1. The CDR3 is 14 residues long. With V trimmed by 3 bases and J by 6 bases, 6 bases remained unmatched. CDR3 region: CASSLGRTGSEAFF. Here the CDR3 DNA reads TGTGCCAGCAGTTTGGGCCGGACAGGGTCTGAAGCTTTCTTT.

V and J are TRBV7-2 and TRBJ2-3; 7 bases are a match to TRBD1. The length of the CDR3 is 14 residues. Germline loops: CDR1 SGHTA, CDR2 FQGNSA. Germline trimming cut 3 bases from V and 5 bases from J; bases unmatched to any gene: 5. CDR3 protein: CASSFDRVGDTQYF. The CDR3 coding sequence is TGTGCCAGCAGCTTCGACAGGGTGGGAGATACGCAGTATTTT.

The J gene is TRBJ2-6, the V gene TRBV3-1; 12 bases map to TRBD2. V lost 4 bases, J lost 4 bases, and 5 bases stayed unmatched. Germline V CDR1 and CDR2: LGHDT, YNNKEL (reference sequence). This CDR3 spans 17 amino acids. CDR3 nucleotides: TGTGCCAGCAGCCGCCGGACTAGCGGGATCGGGGCCAACGTCCTGACTTTC. It translates to CASSRRTSGIGANVLTF.

This clonotype was detected many times. The chain is built from TRBV11-1 and TRBJ1-1; 7 bases map to TRBD1. The length of the CDR3 is 14 residues. The germline CDR1 and CDR2 sequences are SGHAT and FQDESV (reference sequence). V shed 6 bases and J 4 bases; nucleotides not matched to a gene: 8. The CDR3 DNA reads as TGTGCCAGCAGAGTGACAGGGACGGGCACTGAAGCTTTCTTT. It codes for CASRVTGTGTEAFF. The complete variable domain, with remaining parts taken from reference TRBV11-1 and TRBJ1-1, reads EAEVAQSPRYKITEKSQAVAFWCDPISGHATLYWYRQILGQGPELLVQFQDESVVDDSQLPKDRFSAERLKGVDSTLKIQPAELGDSAMYLCASRVTGTGTEAFFGQGTRLTVV.

This clonotype showed up many times. The rearrangement joins TRBV3-1 to TRBJ2-1; TRBD2 agrees at 14 bases. The V segment lost 0 bases and the J segment 10 bases; nucleotides outside the gene matches: 5. From germline, CDR1 is LGHDT and CDR2 YNNKEL (reference sequence). The CDR3 consists of 16 residues. The chain's CDR3 is CASSQDRLAGGREQFF. DNA for the CDR3: TGTGCCAGCAGCCAAGATAGACTAGCGGGGGGGCGAGAGCAGTTCTTC.

This clonotype was seen ten or more times. The rearrangement links TRBV28 to TRBJ2-4; D is perhaps TRBD2 (6 bases). The CDR3 has 12 residues. From germline, CDR1 is MDHEN and CDR2 SYDVKM. Trimming took 7 bases from V and 7 from J, leaving 11 bases between them. As DNA, the CDR3 is TGTGCCAGCATCGGCCGGGGGAACATTCAGTACTTC. Its protein product is CASIGRGNIQYF.

To note about this clonotype: One junction end does not reproduce the germline sequence, and a read error may be involved. The chain has TRBV7-9 and TRBJ2-7; D is unresolved. CDR3 size: 9 residues. Germline CDR1 and CDR2: SEHNR and FQNEAQ (reference sequence). DNA for the CDR3: TGTGCCAGCAGCTTAAGGCCGGACTTC. Translated, it gives CASSLRPDF.